These T cell receptor beta chains were read from a single sample in a study of beta chain features in type 1 diabetes. The protocol was immunoSEQ multiplex PCR, while the TCRdb copy is restricted to in-frame clones and leaves out a portion. This sample has around 340,000 clones, with less than 20% found just once. Source material: naive CD4+ T cells from blood. Source of these receptors: a young woman in good health. Each CDR3 is given with its conserved first and last residue. D genes are given only for firm matches. Size tells how often a clone was seen (once, few, many) or the class of an expanded clone, and some rows leave it out.

size: -
J: TRBJ2-1
D: -
V: TRBV30
DNA: TGTGCCTGGAGGGGTACTAGCCTGACCGGGTTCTTC
CDR3: CAWRGTSLTGFF

size: few
J: TRBJ2-2
D: -
V: TRBV29-1
DNA: TGCAGCGTTGAAGAGGATGGAGACACCGGGGAGCTGTTTTTT
CDR3: CSVEEDGDTGELFF

size: -
J: TRBJ1-1
D: -
V: TRBV5-1
DNA: TGCGCCAGCAGCTTGCACACCATGAACACTGAAGCTTTCTTT
CDR3: CASSLHTMNTEAFF

size: -
J: TRBJ1-2
D: -
V: TRBV23-1
DNA: TGCGCCAGCAGTCCCGACCCCAGGGGAACGGGTGGCTACACCTTC
CDR3: CASSPDPRGTGGYTF

size: -
J: TRBJ2-1
D: TRBD2
V: TRBV11-2
DNA: TGTGCCAGCAGCCGAACGCGACTAGCGGGAAACGAGCAGTTCTTC
CDR3: CASSRTRLAGNEQFF

size: -
J: TRBJ2-3
D: -
V: TRBV2
DNA: TGTGCCAGCAGTGGAGAGAAAGATACGCAGTATTTT
CDR3: CASSGEKDTQYF

size: -
J: TRBJ2-1
D: TRBD2
V: TRBV30
DNA: TGTGCCTGGAGTGTACGGCGGGAGTACAATGAGCAGTTCTTC
CDR3: CAWSVRREYNEQFF

size: -
J: TRBJ2-5
D: TRBD1
V: TRBV11-2
DNA: TGTGCCAGCAGCCGCACCTTGGCGACAGGGGGCCTCGGGAAGACCCAGTACTTC
CDR3: CASSRTLATGGLGKTQYF

size: -
J: TRBJ2-1
D: TRBD2
V: TRBV5-4
DNA: TGTGCCAGCAGGCCAACAACTAGCGACGTTGAGCAGTTCTTC
CDR3: CASRPTTSDVEQFF

size: few
J: TRBJ2-5
D: TRBD2
V: TRBV15
DNA: TGTGCCACCAGCAGACCAGCGGGGGAAGAGACCCAGTACTTC
CDR3: CATSRPAGEETQYF

size: few
J: TRBJ2-7
D: -
V: TRBV2
DNA: TGTGCCAGCAGTGGGAGCTGGAATAGCTACGAGCAGTACTTC
CDR3: CASSGSWNSYEQYF

size: few
J: TRBJ2-7
D: TRBD2
V: TRBV7-3
DNA: TGTGCCAGCAGGTTACGGGGGGGAGCCTCCTACGAGCAGTACTTC
CDR3: CASRLRGGASYEQYF

size: few
J: TRBJ2-7
D: -
V: TRBV7-8
DNA: TGTGCCAGCAGCTCTTCTCCGGGACAATCCTCCTACGAGCAGTACTTC
CDR3: CASSSSPGQSSYEQYF

size: -
J: TRBJ2-2
D: -
V: TRBV9
DNA: TGTGCCAGCAGCGCCACAGCGAACACCGGGGAGCTGTTTTTT
CDR3: CASSATANTGELFF

size: -
J: TRBJ2-3
D: TRBD2
V: TRBV6-5
DNA: TGTGCCAGCAGTTACCGGCGGGGGAGCACAGATACGCAGTATTTT
CDR3: CASSYRRGSTDTQYF

size: -
J: TRBJ2-2
D: TRBD1
V: TRBV11-2
DNA: TGTGCCAGCCGGACAGGGGGCGACACCGGGGAGCTGTTTTTT
CDR3: CASRTGGDTGELFF

size: -
J: TRBJ1-1
D: TRBD1
V: TRBV4-2
DNA: TGTGCCAGCAGCCAAGGTTCGGACAGGGGGAACACTGAAGCTTTCTTT
CDR3: CASSQGSDRGNTEAFF

size: few
J: TRBJ2-7
D: TRBD2
V: TRBV5-4
DNA: TGTGCCAGCAGCTTGGCCTCGGGAGGCTACGAGCAGTACTTC
CDR3: CASSLASGGYEQYF

size: few
J: TRBJ2-7
D: -
V: TRBV15
DNA: TGTGCCACCAGCAGAGTCCCTGGGCGCCAGCTCTCCTACGAGCAGTACTTC
CDR3: CATSRVPGRQLSYEQYF

size: -
J: TRBJ1-1
D: TRBD1
V: TRBV5-1
DNA: TGCGCCAGCAGCTTGGAGACAGGGGCGAGGACTGAAGCTTTCTTT
CDR3: CASSLETGARTEAFF

size: -
J: TRBJ2-7
D: TRBD1
V: TRBV5-4
DNA: TGTGCCAGCAGCTTGGGACAGGGGAGGTCCTACGAGCAGTACTTC
CDR3: CASSLGQGRSYEQYF

size: -
J: TRBJ2-1
D: TRBD2
V: TRBV2
DNA: TGTGCCAGCAGTGTGGGACTATTCAATGAGCAGTTCTTC
CDR3: CASSVGLFNEQFF

size: few
J: TRBJ1-2
D: TRBD1
V: TRBV4-1
DNA: TGCGCCAGCAGCCAGGCCGGGACAGGGAGTCGGTATGGCTACACCTTC
CDR3: CASSQAGTGSRYGYTF

size: -
J: TRBJ2-3
D: TRBD2
V: TRBV18
DNA: TGTGCCAGCTCATCCCGACTAGCGGGAGGGCCGGAAGATACGCAGTATTTT
CDR3: CASSSRLAGGPEDTQYF

size: -
J: TRBJ2-7
D: -
V: TRBV10-3
DNA: TGTGCCATCAGTGAGAACACCTACGAGCAGTACTTC
CDR3: CAISENTYEQYF

size: few
J: TRBJ1-1
D: TRBD1
V: TRBV29-1
DNA: TGCAGCGTTACCGACAGGGTCACTGAAGCTTTCTTT
CDR3: CSVTDRVTEAFF

size: few
J: TRBJ2-7
D: -
V: TRBV11-3
DNA: TGTGCCAGCAGCTTTACGGAGTACTTC
CDR3: CASSFTEYF

size: few
J: TRBJ1-4
D: -
V: TRBV30
DNA: TGTGCCTGGAGTGGGAGAGCTAATGAAAAACTGTTTTTT
CDR3: CAWSGRANEKLFF

size: -
J: TRBJ2-2
D: -
V: TRBV6-5
DNA: TGTGCCAGCAGTTATGGTCTCCCGGAGAGCGGGGAGCTGTTTTTT
CDR3: CASSYGLPESGELFF

size: -
J: TRBJ2-7
D: TRBD2
V: TRBV15
DNA: TGTGCCACCAGCAGAGATCCGGGACTAGAGGGCGAGCAGTACTTC
CDR3: CATSRDPGLEGEQYF

size: -
J: TRBJ2-1
D: -
V: TRBV25-1
DNA: TGTGCCAGCAAGTCAGGGTTACGGGAGCAGTTCTTC
CDR3: CASKSGLREQFF

size: -
J: TRBJ2-3
D: -
V: TRBV30
DNA: TGTGCCTGGAGTGTCCGCGGTGCGGGCACAGATACGCAGTATTTT
CDR3: CAWSVRGAGTDTQYF